The 18 T cell receptor beta chains listed next were all sequenced from one sample in a study of response to subunit inactivated influenza vaccine. TCRdb passed the RT-PCR reads through MiXCR, listing each CDR3 protein once. Here the sample spans about 780,000 distinct CDR3 sequences, around 20% being singletons. The sequencing used PBMCs from blood, collected 5 days after vaccination. These receptor sequences come from a man aged 45-65 years who received an inactivated influenza vaccine.

This clonotype appeared a few times. The rearrangement joins TRBV20-1 to TRBJ2-4; 12 nucleotides align to TRBD1. The CDR3 is made up of 16 amino acids. Germline assignment: CDR1 DFQATT and CDR2 SNEGSKA (reference sequence). Trimming at V came to 6 bases and at J to 2 bases, leaving 8 bases not matched to a gene. For the CDR3, the DNA is TGCAGTGCAACCAAGGGACAGGGGGCTACCAAAAACATTCAGTACTTC. This encodes CSATKGQGATKNIQYF.

This clonotype occurred many times. V gene TRBV20-1 combines with J gene TRBJ2-6; D may be TRBD1 or TRBD2 (5 bases each). The CDR3 has 16 amino acids. The V end was cut by 0 bases, the J end by 5 bases, with 14 bases between. CDR1 and CDR2 (germline): DFQATT, SNEGSKA (reference sequence). This chain's CDR3 is CSARDKGPHRANVLTF. CDR3 DNA sequence: TGCAGTGCTAGAGACAAGGGACCGCATAGGGCCAACGTCCTGACTTTC.

The gene calls are TRBV11-2 and TRBJ2-2; D not resolved. Germline values: CDR1 SGHAT, CDR2 FQNNGV. Trimming took off 1 base at V and 0 bases at J, with 9 bases between the two ends. This CDR3 has 16 residues. CDR3 sequence: CASSLVVSANTGELFF. As DNA, the CDR3 is TGTGCCAGCAGCTTAGTGGTCTCAGCGAACACCGGGGAGCTGTTTTTT.

The chain uses TRBV3-1 and TRBJ2-7, with 13 bases matching TRBD2. Germline V CDR1 and CDR2: LGHDT, YNNKEL (reference sequence). After removal of 4 bases from V and 7 bases from J, the junction contained 10 bases not matched to a gene. The CDR3 is made up of 16 amino acids. The CDR3 coding sequence is TGTGCCAGCAGCCTTGGACTAGCGGGAGTCCCGGGGGAGCAGTACTTC. Protein product: CASSLGLAGVPGEQYF.

The J gene is TRBJ1-1, the V gene TRBV15; D unclear. Trimming removed 0 bases from V and 4 bases from J, with 9 bases in between. Germline loops: CDR1 LNHNV, CDR2 YYDKDF (reference sequence). This CDR3 contains 14 residues. CDR3 DNA sequence: TGTGCCACCAGCAGAGATCTGAGTCCCACTGAAGCTTTCTTT. The encoded protein is CATSRDLSPTEAFF. Full variable domain (outside the CDR3, taken from reference TRBV15 and TRBJ1-1): DAMVIQNPRYQVTQFGKPVTLSCSQTLNHNVMYWYQQKSSQAPKLLFHYYDKDFNNEADTPDNFQSRRPNTSFCFLDIRSPGLGDTAMYLCATSRDLSPTEAFFGQGTRLTVV.

This clonotype was detected a few times. The chain has TRBV28 and TRBJ2-1; perhaps D is TRBD1 or TRBD2 (6 bases each). V shed 5 bases and J shed 4 bases, with 15 bases lying between them. Germline loops: CDR1 MDHEN, CDR2 SYDVKM. CDR3 size: 15 residues. The CDR3 DNA reads TGTGCCAGCAGTCCCATAGGGGGGCGTTACAATGAGCAGTTCTTC. Protein product: CASSPIGGRYNEQFF.

The chain links TRBV6-2 or TRBV6-3 to TRBJ2-4; D is ambiguous. The CDR3 contains 13 residues. V lost 2 bases and J 0 bases, leaving 2 bases between the germline ends. CDR1 and CDR2 (germline): MNHEY, SVGEGT. CDR3 sequence (DNA): TGTGCCAGCAGTTACCTAGCCAAAAACATTCAGTACTTC. It yields the protein CASSYLAKNIQYF.

There are a few counts of this clonotype. The J gene is TRBJ1-6, the V gene TRBV6-5, with D possibly TRBD1 on 6 matching bases. The CDR3 runs 15 residues. V was pared by 2 bases and J by 7 bases, with 12 bases between. Germline V lookup: CDR1 MNHEY, CDR2 SVGAGI. Here the CDR3 reads CASSYMDRENSPLHF. The CDR3 DNA reads as TGTGCCAGCAGTTACATGGACAGAGAAAATTCACCCCTCCACTTT.

This clonotype was observed a handful of times. V and J are TRBV7-9 and TRBJ2-7, with 9 bases matching TRBD1. This CDR3 is built from 16 residues. The junction had 9 bases not matched to a gene; V was cut back by 4 bases and J by 2 bases. The germline V gene encodes CDR1 SEHNR and CDR2 FQNEAQ (reference sequence). CDR3 DNA sequence: TGTGCCAGCAGCTCACAAACCGGGACAGGGCCCTACGAGCAGTACTTC. Residues: CASSSQTGTGPYEQYF.

CDR3 coding DNA: TGTGCCAGCAGCCTGTCTACCCGGGGGTTGGAGACCCAGTACTTC. It codes for CASSLSTRGLETQYF. The chain joins TRBV7-6 to TRBJ2-5; tentative D call: TRBD2 (6 bases). There are 15 residues in the CDR3. In germline, CDR1 is SGHVS, CDR2 FNYEAQ. Trimming pared 5 bases from V and 5 bases from J, leaving 18 bases between.

The chain links TRBV30 to TRBJ2-3; 9 bases map to TRBD2. Germline CDR1 is GTSNPN and CDR2 is SVGIG (reference sequence). V lost 2 bases, J lost 1 base, and 4 bases stayed unmatched. The CDR3 length is 15 residues. Here the CDR3 reads CAWSFGGGGTDTQYF. CDR3 nucleotides: TGTGCCTGGAGTTTCGGCGGGGGGGGCACAGATACGCAGTATTTT. Full variable domain (remainder filled in from reference TRBV30 and TRBJ2-3): SQTIHQWPATLVQPVGSPLSLECTVEGTSNPNLYWYRQAAGRGLQLLFYSVGIGQISSEVPQNLSASRPQDRQFILSSKKLLLSDSGFYLCAWSFGGGGTDTQYFGPGTRLTVL.

This clonotype has more than one count but fewer than ten. The rearrangement links TRBV4-2 to TRBJ2-2, with D perhaps given as TRBD1 or TRBD2 (6 bases each). The CDR3 length is 20 residues. V lost 0 bases, J lost 4 bases, and 24 bases lay in between. In germline, CDR1 is LGHNA, CDR2 YNFKEQ. CDR3 sequence reads: CASSQELGVGDSRGTGELFF. The CDR3 nucleotides read TGTGCCAGCAGCCAAGAATTGGGCGTCGGGGACTCCAGGGGCACCGGGGAGCTGTTTTTT.

In this sample, this clonotype turned up many times. The CDR3 protein is CAISEMRGYEQYF. CDR3 in DNA: TGTGCCATCAGCGAGATGCGGGGGTACGAGCAGTACTTC. The rearrangement links TRBV10-3 to TRBJ2-7; 7 nucleotides align to TRBD2. CDR1 is ENHRY, CDR2 SYGVKD, per germline. The CDR3 has 13 residues. The V segment lost 6 bases and the J segment 4 bases; nucleotides outside the gene matches: 6.

This clonotype turned up a few times. The chain joins TRBV5-1 to TRBJ2-3, with D unresolved. Germline V lookup: CDR1 SGHRS, CDR2 YFSETQ. The CDR3 length is 17 residues. With 4 bases removed from V and 0 bases from J, the gap between germline ends came to 18 bases. In DNA form, the CDR3 reads TGCGCCAGCAGCGGGCCTCCGGGCCGCCATAGCACAGATACGCAGTATTTT. It specifies CASSGPPGRHSTDTQYF.

In its sample, this clonotype was seen a few times. The chain couples TRBV2 to TRBJ2-5; TRBD1 aligns across 7 bases. Germline V CDR1 and CDR2: SNHLY, FYNNEI. The CDR3 sequence is 15 residues long. V shed 3 bases, J shed 4 bases, and the junction held 8 bases outside the gene matches. Here the CDR3 reads CASSELGQPLETQYF. The CDR3 DNA sequence: TGTGCCAGCAGTGAGTTGGGACAGCCTTTAGAGACCCAGTACTTC.

This clonotype has only a few counts. The rearrangement uses TRBV5-5 and TRBJ1-1; TRBD1 aligns across 8 bases. This CDR3 has 16 amino acids. V gave up 0 bases and J gave up 0 bases; unmatched junction bases: 4. The germline gives CDR1 SGHKS, CDR2 YYEKEE (reference sequence). CDR3 nucleotides: TGTGCCAGCAGCTTGGGACAGGGGAACATGAACACTGAAGCTTTCTTT. This codes for CASSLGQGNMNTEAFF.

This clonotype was seen more than once but under ten times. The chain employs TRBV29-1 and TRBJ2-5; D might be TRBD1 or TRBD2, each matching 6 bases. CDR3 length: 13 residues. The germline V gene has CDR1 SQVTM and CDR2 ANQGSEA. The germline V and J ends were trimmed by 3 bases and 5 bases, with 13 bases remaining between them. The DNA of the CDR3 is TGCAGCGTTGATTTCGGGGGCCTGGAGACCCAGTACTTC. This sequence encodes CSVDFGGLETQYF.

The chain has TRBV28 and TRBJ1-1; D possibly corresponds to TRBD1 (5 bases). The V and J ends lost 6 bases and 3 bases respectively, with 11 bases between them. There are 13 residues in the CDR3. Germline V gene lookup returns CDR1 MDHEN and CDR2 SYDVKM. CDR3 DNA: TGTGCCAGCAGACAAACAGGTCACACTGAAGCTTTCTTT. Amino acid sequence: CASRQTGHTEAFF.